The next 21 T cell receptor beta chains were all read from a single sample in a study of human T cells and chemical hapten exposure. TCRdb re-analysed the RACE reads in MiXCR, keeping a single row per CDR3 protein. The profile covers around 70,000 distinct CDR3 sequences, with roughly 11% appearing a single time and roughly 1.5% taken by the ten largest. Regarding time point: patch test 3, about 24 weeks after DPC sensitization. The treatment was: therapeutic diphenylcyclopropenone sensitization with weekly scalp DPC. Source: whole blood, taken in connection with sensitization to the hapten diphenylcyclopropenone (DPC). These TCRs come from a woman between 50 and 59 years old with alopecia areata. Some clones in this sample may be carry-over from other donors' samples.

At least ten counts were recorded for this clonotype. The rearrangement links TRBV20-1 to TRBJ1-2; 7 bases align to TRBD1. The CDR3 has 12 residues. The germline gives CDR1 DFQATT, CDR2 SNEGSKA (reference sequence). In nucleotides, the CDR3 is TGCAGCGCCGGGACAGCTTCTGGTGGCTACACCTTC. Protein sequence: CSAGTASGGYTF.

V is TRBV7-9 and J is TRBJ2-5, with unresolved D. The CDR3 has 11 residues. Deletions cut 7 bases from V and 2 bases from J, with 5 bases between. Germline CDR1 is SEHNR and CDR2 is FQNEAQ (reference sequence). CDR3 coding DNA: TGTGCCAGCACCTTTCAAGAGACCCAGTACTTC. This gives the protein CASTFQETQYF.

This rearrangement joins TRBV28 to TRBJ1-5; D is uncertain. Germline assignment: CDR1 MDHEN and CDR2 SYDVKM. CDR3 size: 13 residues. V lost 3 bases and J 2 bases, leaving 5 bases between the germline ends. In DNA form, the CDR3 reads TGTGCCAGCAGTTTCGTGGGCAATCAGCCCCAGCATTTT. It translates to CASSFVGNQPQHF.

This rearrangement joins TRBV29-1 to TRBJ2-3; 11 bases agree with TRBD2. Per germline, CDR1 SQVTM and CDR2 ANQGSEA. The CDR3 contains 15 residues. V gave up 4 bases and J gave up 4 bases; unmatched junction bases: 7. DNA of the CDR3: TGCAGCGTTGCCCCGACTAGCGGGGAATCAGATACGCAGTATTTT. Translation: CSVAPTSGESDTQYF.

This clonotype was counted many times. V usage is TRBV6-1 and J usage is TRBJ2-1, with 12 bases matching TRBD2. Trimming took 8 bases from V and 8 from J; bases not matched to a gene: 4. The CDR3 loop spans 13 amino acids. Germline-derived CDR1 and CDR2 are MNHNS and SASEGT. The CDR3 bases are TGTGCCAGCGGACTAGCGGGGAGGGATGAGCAGTTCTTC. Translated: CASGLAGRDEQFF.

The sample holds many counts of this clonotype. The chain joins TRBV6-6 to TRBJ2-2; 7 positions agree with TRBD1. The germline CDR1 and CDR2 sequences are MNHNY and SVGAGI (reference sequence). The ends lost 8 bases at V and 4 bases at J; junction bases unmatched: 7. There are 14 residues in the CDR3. CDR3 protein: CASLKGAATGELFF. The DNA for the CDR3 is TGTGCCAGCCTGAAGGGGGCCGCCACCGGGGAGCTGTTTTTT.

The chain has TRBV29-1 and TRBJ2-1; 7 nucleotides align to TRBD2. Looked up from germline, CDR1 is SQVTM and CDR2 is ANQGSEA. This CDR3 is built from 14 residues. The trim removed 3 bases at V and 2 bases at J, leaving 4 bases unmatched. The chain's CDR3 is CSVERGSTYNEQFF. The CDR3 bases are TGCAGCGTTGAGCGGGGGTCAACCTACAATGAGCAGTTCTTC.

This clonotype came up a few times. The genes are TRBV6-5 and TRBJ2-6; 7 positions agree with TRBD1. V was clipped by 6 bases and J by 0 bases; unmatched bases: 17. This CDR3 comprises 20 residues. Germline assignment: CDR1 MNHEY and CDR2 SVGAGI. The DNA for the CDR3 is TGTGCCAGCAGCACCGCTGATCCGGGACAGATGAGCTCTGGGGCCAACGTCCTGACTTTC. Residues: CASSTADPGQMSSGANVLTF.

This clonotype was seen ten or more times. The chain recombines TRBV5-1 with TRBJ1-1; D might be TRBD1 (5 bases). Trimming removed 4 bases from V and 5 bases from J, with 18 bases in between. Germline CDR1 and CDR2: SGHRS and YFSETQ. CDR3 length: 15 amino acids. CDR3: CASSPGGGELTEAFF. CDR3 DNA sequence: TGCGCCAGCAGCCCGGGGGGAGGTGAATTAACTGAAGCTTTCTTT. Drawing the rest from reference TRBV5-1 and TRBJ1-1, the complete variable domain is KAGVTQTPRYLIKTRGQQVTLSCSPISGHRSVSWYQQTPGQGLQFLFEYFSETQRNKGNFPGRFSGRQFSNSRSEMNVSTLELGDSALYLCASSPGGGELTEAFFGQGTRLTVV.

The rearrangement uses TRBV11-2 and TRBJ2-3; a possible D gene is TRBD1 (6 bases). The V end lost 5 bases, the J end lost 4 bases, and 13 bases lay between the germline ends. Germline V gene lookup returns CDR1 SGHAT and CDR2 FQNNGV. This CDR3 region has 14 residues. The CDR3 DNA is TGTGCCAGCAGCCCAGGGGCTTCCCCAGATACGCAGTATTTT. Its protein product is CASSPGASPDTQYF.

This clonotype has at least ten counts. The chain uses TRBV7-8 and TRBJ2-3, with a tentative D call TRBD2 (6 bases). The CDR3 runs to 13 residues. Trimming shortened V by 3 bases and J by 8 bases, and 12 bases separated the two germline ends. Germline CDR1 SGHVS, CDR2 FQNEAQ. The CDR3 sequence is CASSFGGRVTQYF. CDR3 nucleotides: TGTGCCAGCAGCTTCGGGGGAAGGGTTACGCAGTATTTT.

The table lists this clonotype with a few counts. V is TRBV7-2 and J is TRBJ2-7; D is unclear. V gave up 3 bases and J gave up 7 bases, with 16 bases separating them. Germline CDR1 and CDR2: SGHTA and FQGNSA. The CDR3 loop spans 14 amino acids. This chain's CDR3 is CASSFFSPDREQYF. Here the CDR3 DNA reads TGTGCCAGCAGCTTTTTCAGCCCGGACCGGGAGCAGTACTTC.

There are a few counts of this clonotype. The chain links TRBV5-1 to TRBJ1-1; a possible D gene is TRBD1 (6 bases). CDR3 size: 15 residues. Trimming pared 4 bases from V and 4 bases from J, leaving 17 bases between. Germline CDR1 and CDR2: SGHRS and YFSETQ. For the CDR3, the DNA is TGCGCCAGCAGCCCCGGACAGCCCGTAGGCACTGAAGCTTTCTTT. This codes for CASSPGQPVGTEAFF.

This clonotype was seen only a few times. The chain joins TRBV29-1 to TRBJ1-1; D is ambiguous. The CDR3 runs to 14 residues. The germline V gene encodes CDR1 SQVTM and CDR2 ANQGSEA. Trimming cost V 2 bases and J 2 bases, with 12 bases left between them. CDR3 protein: CSVEIVAANTEAFF. CDR3 DNA sequence: TGCAGCGTTGAAATTGTGGCCGCTAACACTGAAGCTTTCTTT.

V usage is TRBV7-9 and J usage is TRBJ2-3, with TRBD2 identical over 7 bases. There are 16 residues in the CDR3. The trim removed 2 bases at V and 1 base at J, leaving 6 bases unmatched. Germline V gene data show CDR1 as SEHNR and CDR2 as FQNEAQ (reference sequence). The CDR3 DNA follows: TGTGCCAGCAGCTTACAAGGCGGGAGACGCACAGATACGCAGTATTTT. Protein sequence: CASSLQGGRRTDTQYF.

This clonotype was counted only a few times. J is TRBJ1-5 and V is TRBV6-2 or TRBV6-3; D gene uncertain. Germline V gene sequence: CDR1 MNHEY, CDR2 SVGEGT. The length of the CDR3 is 14 residues. V gave up 6 bases and J gave up 0 bases, with 9 bases separating them. The CDR3 DNA sequence: TGTGCCAGCAGCCAACAGTATAGCAATCAGCCCCAGCATTTT. Translated, it gives CASSQQYSNQPQHF.

In its sample, this clonotype was seen many times. The J gene is TRBJ2-4, the V gene TRBV11-2; TRBD2 agrees at 9 bases. CDR3 length: 14 residues. V shed 5 bases and J 9 bases; nucleotides not matched to a gene: 8. CDR1 is SGHAT and CDR2 is FQNNGV in the germline V gene. CDR3 nucleotide sequence: TGTGCCAGCAGCCTAGCGGGACCCCGGGGCATTCAGTACTTC. It is translated as CASSLAGPRGIQYF.

The chain has TRBV12-3 or TRBV12-4 and TRBJ2-5; 8 bases agree with TRBD2. V shed 4 bases and J 6 bases; nucleotides not matched to a gene: 13. The CDR3 has 16 residues. The CDR3 region has the DNA TGTGCCAGCAGTTCCCCGCGGGGGAGCGGGAGAAAGACCCAGTACTTC. Translation: CASSSPRGSGRKTQYF.

V and J are TRBV5-5 and TRBJ1-4, with 7 nucleotides matching TRBD1. The CDR3 runs 15 residues. The J segment lost 5 bases and the V segment lost 3 bases, leaving 7 bases of the junction unmatched. Germline V gene lookup returns CDR1 SGHKS and CDR2 YYEKEE (reference sequence). The CDR3 nucleotides are TGTGCCAGCAGCTGGAGCCCGGGACAGAATGAAAAACTGTTTTTT. Translating it yields CASSWSPGQNEKLFF.

The chain links TRBV6-6 to TRBJ2-2, with 8 bases lining up with TRBD1. Losses at the gene ends were 2 bases for V and 1 base for J; bases not matched to a gene: 9. Germline assignment: CDR1 MNHNY and CDR2 SVGAGI (reference sequence). The CDR3 length is 18 residues. This CDR3 reads CASSYMAAGTGNTGELFF. DNA for the CDR3: TGTGCCAGCAGTTACATGGCCGCCGGGACAGGGAACACCGGGGAGCTGTTTTTT.

This clonotype was seen a handful of times. The germline gene is not matched at one end of the junction; a read error may be the cause. This chain links TRBV7-7 with TRBJ2-2, with a weak D call TRBD1 (5 bases). The CDR3 covers 15 residues. Germline CDR1 SSHAT, CDR2 FNYEAQ (reference sequence). The CDR3 reads CASSLSGSNTGELFF. For the CDR3, the DNA is TGTGCTAGCAGCTTATCAGGGTCGAACACCGGGGAGCTGTTTTTT.